Reported below is one T cell receptor beta chain. The germline gene is not matched at one end of the junction; a read error may be the cause. Once RNA had been extracted, it was reverse transcribed into cDNA to act as the sequencing template. Clones were sequenced by immunoSEQ multiplex PCR, and TCRdb holds only the in-frame ones, with some missing. The sample contains some 170,000 clones, more than 60% of which appear only once. The data originate from a study of CD8+ T cells in alopecia areata. Germline values: CDR1 SQVTM, CDR2 ANQGSEA. The CDR3 sequence is 15 residues long. This specimen was CD4+ T cells sorted from blood, taken at week 0. The J gene is TRBJ2-3, the V gene TRBV29-1; 9 nucleotides agree with TRBD2. The clonotype originates from a human donor with alopecia areata. The CDR3 nucleotides read TGCAGCGCTGAACCGGGACTAGCATACACAGATACGCAGTATTTT. Protein sequence: CSAEPGLAYTDTQYF.